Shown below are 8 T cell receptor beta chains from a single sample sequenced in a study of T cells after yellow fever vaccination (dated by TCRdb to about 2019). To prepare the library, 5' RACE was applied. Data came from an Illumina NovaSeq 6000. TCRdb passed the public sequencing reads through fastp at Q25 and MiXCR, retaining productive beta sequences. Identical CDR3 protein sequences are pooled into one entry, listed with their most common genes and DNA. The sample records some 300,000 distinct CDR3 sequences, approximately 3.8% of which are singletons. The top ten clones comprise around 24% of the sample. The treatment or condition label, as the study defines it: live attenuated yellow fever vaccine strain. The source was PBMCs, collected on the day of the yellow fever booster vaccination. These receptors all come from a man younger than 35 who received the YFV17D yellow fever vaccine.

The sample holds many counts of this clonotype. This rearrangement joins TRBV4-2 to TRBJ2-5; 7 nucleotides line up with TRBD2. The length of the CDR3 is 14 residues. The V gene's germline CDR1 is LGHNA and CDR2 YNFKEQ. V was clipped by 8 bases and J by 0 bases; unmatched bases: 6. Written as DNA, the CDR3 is TGTGCCAGCCGGGACGGGGGGTACCAAGAGACCCAGTACTTC. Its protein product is CASRDGGYQETQYF.

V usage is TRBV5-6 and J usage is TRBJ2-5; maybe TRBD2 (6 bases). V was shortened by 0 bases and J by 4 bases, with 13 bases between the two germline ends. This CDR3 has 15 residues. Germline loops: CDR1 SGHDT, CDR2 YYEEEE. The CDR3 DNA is TGTGCCAGCAGCTTGGAGGGGAGGAGGTCAGAGACCCAGTACTTC. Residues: CASSLEGRRSETQYF.

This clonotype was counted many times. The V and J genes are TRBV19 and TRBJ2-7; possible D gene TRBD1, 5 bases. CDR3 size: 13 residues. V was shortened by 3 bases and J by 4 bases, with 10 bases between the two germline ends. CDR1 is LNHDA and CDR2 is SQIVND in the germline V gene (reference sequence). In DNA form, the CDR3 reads TGTGCCAGTAGTATCGCCCAGGGATACGAGCAGTACTTC. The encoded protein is CASSIAQGYEQYF.

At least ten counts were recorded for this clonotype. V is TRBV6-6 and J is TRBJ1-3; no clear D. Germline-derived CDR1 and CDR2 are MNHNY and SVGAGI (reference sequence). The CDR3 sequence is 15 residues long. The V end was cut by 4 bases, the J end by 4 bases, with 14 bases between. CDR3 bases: TGTGCCAGCAGTTCAGTGCTTGCGGGAGGAAACACCATATATTTT. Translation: CASSSVLAGGNTIYF.

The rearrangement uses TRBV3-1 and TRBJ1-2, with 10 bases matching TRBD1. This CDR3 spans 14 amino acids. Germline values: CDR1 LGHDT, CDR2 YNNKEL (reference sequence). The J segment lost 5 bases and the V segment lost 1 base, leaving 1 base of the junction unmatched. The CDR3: CASSQADRGYGYTF. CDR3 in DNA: TGTGCCAGCAGCCAAGCGGACAGGGGGTATGGCTACACCTTC.

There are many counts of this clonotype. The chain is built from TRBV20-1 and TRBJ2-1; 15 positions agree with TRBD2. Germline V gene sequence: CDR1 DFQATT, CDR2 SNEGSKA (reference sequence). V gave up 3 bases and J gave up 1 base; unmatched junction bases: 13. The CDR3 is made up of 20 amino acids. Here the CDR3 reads CSARRGLAGGQVASYNEQFF. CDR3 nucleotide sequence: TGCAGTGCTAGGCGCGGACTAGCGGGGGGGCAAGTCGCGTCCTACAATGAGCAGTTCTTC.

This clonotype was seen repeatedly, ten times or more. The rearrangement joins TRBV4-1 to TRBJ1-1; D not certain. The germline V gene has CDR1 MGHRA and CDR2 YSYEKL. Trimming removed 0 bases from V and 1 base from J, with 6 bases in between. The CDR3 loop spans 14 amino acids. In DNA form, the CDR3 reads TGCGCCAGCAGCCAAGAAGGGCAGAACACTGAAGCTTTCTTT. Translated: CASSQEGQNTEAFF.

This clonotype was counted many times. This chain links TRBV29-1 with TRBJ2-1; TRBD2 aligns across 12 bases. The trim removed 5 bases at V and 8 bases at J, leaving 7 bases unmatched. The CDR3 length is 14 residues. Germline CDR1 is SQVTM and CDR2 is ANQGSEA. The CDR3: CSVTTGTSGHEQFF. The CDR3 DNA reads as TGCAGCGTTACAACCGGGACTAGCGGGCATGAGCAGTTCTTC.